These 9 T cell receptor beta chains came from one sample sequenced in a study of CD4 and CD8 cells across lung adenocarcinoma regions. Each CDR3 protein gets one entry after TCRdb re-called the PCR reads with MiXCR. The repertoire includes roughly 24,000 distinct CDR3 sequences, approximately 52% of them detected once, and around a fifth sits in the top ten. The sequencing input was CD4+ T cells from the center of a lung tumor. Receptor source: a male donor with lung adenocarcinoma. The CD4 and CD8 labels of this study may be unreliable.

Judged by abundance, this clonotype is medium-sized (0.01 to 0.1%). The V and J genes are TRBV10-3 and TRBJ2-5; the D call may be TRBD1 or TRBD2 (6 bases each). The CDR3 consists of 14 residues. V lost 11 bases and J 4 bases, leaving 20 bases between the germline ends. Germline V gives CDR1 ENHRY, CDR2 SYGVKD. The CDR3 nucleotides are TGTGCCGTCGCCGGGGGCCTCTTGGGAGAGACCCAGTACTTC. Encoded protein: CAVAGGLLGETQYF.

This clonotype was picked up one time. The junction does not match germline at one end; this may be a read error. The CDR3 reads CASIESVNTGEQFF. The CDR3 coding sequence is TGTGCCAGCATCGAGAGTGTGAACACCGGGGAGCAGTTTTTT. This sequence joins TRBV27 and TRBJ2-2, with TRBD2 as a possible D gene (5 bases). Germline values: CDR1 MNHEY, CDR2 SMNVEV (reference sequence). This CDR3 contains 14 residues.

Here the CDR3 reads CASSEFGGRVDTQYF. CDR3 sequence (DNA): TGTGCCAGCAGTGAATTCGGGGGGCGGGTAGATACGCAGTATTTT. The chain links TRBV6-1 to TRBJ2-3, with D tentatively TRBD2 (7 bases). The V gene's germline CDR1 is MNHNS and CDR2 SASEGT. The CDR3 spans 15 residues. V gave up 2 bases and J gave up 5 bases, with 14 bases separating them.

This clonotype was counted once. The chain has TRBV6-5 and TRBJ2-2, with D possibly TRBD2 on 5 matching bases. The germline gives CDR1 MNHEY, CDR2 SVGAGI. The length of the CDR3 is 15 residues. Trimming cost V 9 bases and J 16 bases, with 30 bases left between them. The CDR3 DNA is TGTGCCAGGAGACTCCAGTCCGGGATTACAGAGAAGCAGTTTTTT. Translated, it gives CARRLQSGITEKQFF.

The chain employs TRBV27 and TRBJ2-3; D is perhaps TRBD2 (6 bases). CDR1 is MNHEY, CDR2 SMNVEV, per germline (reference sequence). V was shortened by 8 bases and J by 11 bases, with 23 bases between the two germline ends. The CDR3 runs 14 residues. The CDR3 is CASCGGWGNNMQYF. Here the CDR3 DNA reads TGTGCCAGCTGTGGGGGGTGGGGCAACAACATGCAGTATTTT.

The chain employs TRBV27 and TRBJ2-3, with a possible D match to TRBD2 (6 bases). The DNA end is more similar to TRBJ2-2, so the J call may be wrong. Germline lookup yields CDR1 MNHEY and CDR2 SMNVEV (reference sequence). The CDR3 is 16 residues long. CDR3 DNA sequence: TGTGCCAGCCATACCTTCGGGACTGGGATCACCGATACGCTGTTTTTT. Its translation is CASHTFGTGITDTLFF.

The rearrangement joins TRBV10-1 to TRBJ1-1, with D unclear. This CDR3 comprises 14 residues. V lost 7 bases and J lost 0, with 12 bases in between. CDR1 and CDR2 from the germline V gene are WNHNN and SYGVQD (reference sequence). CDR3: CASKIQIVNTEAFF. In DNA form, the CDR3 reads TGCGCCAGCAAGATCCAGATAGTGAACACTGAAGCTTTCTTT.

Comment on this clonotype: Germline and junction disagree at one end, which may indicate a read error. The chain employs TRBV6-1 and TRBJ2-3, with D perhaps matching TRBD2 (6 bases). The J call may be faulty, since TRBJ2-5 better matches the DNA end. The length of the CDR3 is 15 residues. Germline CDR1 and CDR2: MNHNS and SASEGT. CDR3 region: CAGSSDGRDPDTQYF. CDR3 bases: TGTGCCGGCAGCTCGGACGGGAGAGACCCAGATACCCAGTACTTC.

The table lists this clonotype with a count of one. The rearrangement links TRBV4-1 to TRBJ2-5; the match to TRBD2 covers 8 bases. CDR1 MGHRA and CDR2 YSYEKL come from the germline V gene. The CDR3 covers 19 residues. V shed 5 bases, J shed 8 bases, and the junction held 25 bases outside the gene matches. Written as DNA, the CDR3 is TGCGCCAGCAGCATCACGGCGGGGCTCGCGGGAGGTGACCAGGATACCCAGTACTTC. It translates to CASSITAGLAGGDQDTQYF.